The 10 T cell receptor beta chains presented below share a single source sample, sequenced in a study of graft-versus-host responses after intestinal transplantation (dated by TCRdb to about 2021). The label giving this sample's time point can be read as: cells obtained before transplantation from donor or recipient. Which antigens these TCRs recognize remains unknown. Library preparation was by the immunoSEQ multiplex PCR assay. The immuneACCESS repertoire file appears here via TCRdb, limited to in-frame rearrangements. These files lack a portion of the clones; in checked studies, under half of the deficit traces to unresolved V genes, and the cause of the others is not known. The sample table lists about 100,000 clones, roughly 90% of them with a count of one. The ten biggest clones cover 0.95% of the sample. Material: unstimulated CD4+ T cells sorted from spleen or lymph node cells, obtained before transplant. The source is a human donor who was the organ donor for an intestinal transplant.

CDR3 bases: TGTGCCAGCAGCGAGGGGGCGACGGCGAACACTGAAGCTTTCTTT. Residues: CASSEGATANTEAFF. The chain employs TRBV9 and TRBJ1-1; 7 bases align to TRBD1. Germline values: CDR1 SGDLS, CDR2 YYNGEE. The CDR3 runs 15 residues. Trimming cost V 3 bases and J 1 base; bases outside gene matches: 6.

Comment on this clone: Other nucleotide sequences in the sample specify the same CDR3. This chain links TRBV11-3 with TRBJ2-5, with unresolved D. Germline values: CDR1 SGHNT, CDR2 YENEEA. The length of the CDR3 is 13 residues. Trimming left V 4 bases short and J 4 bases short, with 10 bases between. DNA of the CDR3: TGTGCCAGCAGCTCTCTGGGCGGAGAGACCCAGTACTTC. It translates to CASSSLGGETQYF.

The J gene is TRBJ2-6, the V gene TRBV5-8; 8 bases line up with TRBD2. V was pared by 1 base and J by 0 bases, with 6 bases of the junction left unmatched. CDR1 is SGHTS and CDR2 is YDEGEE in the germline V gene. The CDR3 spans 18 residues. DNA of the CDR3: TGTGCCAGCAGCTTGAGCGGGAGACAACACTCTGGGGCCAACGTCCTGACTTTC. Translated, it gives CASSLSGRQHSGANVLTF. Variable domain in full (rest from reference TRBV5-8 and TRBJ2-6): EAGVTQSPTHLIKTRGQQATLRCSPISGHTSVYWYQQALGLGLQFLLWYDEGEERNRGNFPPRFSGRQFPNYSSELNVNALELEDSALYLCASSLSGRQHSGANVLTFGAGSRLTVL.

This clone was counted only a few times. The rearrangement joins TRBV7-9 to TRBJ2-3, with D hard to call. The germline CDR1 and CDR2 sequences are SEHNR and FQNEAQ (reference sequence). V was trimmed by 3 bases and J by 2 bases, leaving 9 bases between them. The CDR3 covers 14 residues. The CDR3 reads CASSLAHSTDTQYF. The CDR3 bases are TGTGCCAGCAGCTTGGCCCATTCCACAGATACGCAGTATTTT.

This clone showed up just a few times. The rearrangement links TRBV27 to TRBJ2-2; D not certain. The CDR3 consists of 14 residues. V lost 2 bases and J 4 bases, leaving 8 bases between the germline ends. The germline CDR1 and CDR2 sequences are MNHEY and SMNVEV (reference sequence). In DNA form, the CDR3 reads TGTGCCAGCAGTTTAGGGCGGATCACCGGGGAGCTGTTTTTT. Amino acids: CASSLGRITGELFF.

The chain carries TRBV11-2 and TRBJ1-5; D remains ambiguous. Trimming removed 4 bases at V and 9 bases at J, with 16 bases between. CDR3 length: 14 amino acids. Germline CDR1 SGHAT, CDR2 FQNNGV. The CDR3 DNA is TGTGCCAGCAGCTCGGCAGCCGTCCCCTGGCCCCAGCATTTT. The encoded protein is CASSSAAVPWPQHF.

The CDR3 sequence: CAWSVQGASPLHF. The CDR3 DNA follows: TGTGCCTGGAGTGTACAGGGGGCTTCACCCCTCCACTTT. The chain links TRBV30 to TRBJ1-6, with TRBD1 identical over 9 bases. CDR1 GTSNPN and CDR2 SVGIG come from the germline V gene (reference sequence). The CDR3 sequence is 13 residues long. V gave up 0 bases and J gave up 9 bases; unmatched junction bases: 0. Looking up the rest from reference TRBV30 and TRBJ1-6 gives the full variable domain: SQTIHQWPATLVQPVGSPLSLECTVEGTSNPNLYWYRQAAGRGLQLLFYSVGIGQISSEVPQNLSASRPQDRQFILSSKKLLLSDSGFYLCAWSVQGASPLHFGNGTRLTVT.

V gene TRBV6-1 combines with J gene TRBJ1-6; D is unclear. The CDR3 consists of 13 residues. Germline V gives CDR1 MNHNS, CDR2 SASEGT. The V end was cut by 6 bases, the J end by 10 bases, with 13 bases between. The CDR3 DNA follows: TGTGCCAGCAGAGATAATTATCAATCACCCCTCCACTTT. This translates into CASRDNYQSPLHF.

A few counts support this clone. In nucleotides, the CDR3 is TGTGCCACCCAGGGGCAAGAGACCCAGTACTTC. The encoded protein is CATQGQETQYF. The V gene is TRBV10-3, the J gene TRBJ2-5; D is possibly TRBD1 (6 bases). V dropped 10 bases and J dropped 2 bases, with 8 bases sitting between them. Germline values: CDR1 ENHRY, CDR2 SYGVKD. This CDR3 has 11 residues.

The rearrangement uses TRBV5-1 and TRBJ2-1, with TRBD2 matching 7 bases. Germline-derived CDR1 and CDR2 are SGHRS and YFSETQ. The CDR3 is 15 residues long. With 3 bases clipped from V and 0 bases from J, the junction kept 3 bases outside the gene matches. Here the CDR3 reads CASSWGGVSYNEQFF. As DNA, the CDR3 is TGCGCCAGCAGCTGGGGGGGGGTCTCCTACAATGAGCAGTTCTTC.